Below, 26 T cell receptor beta chains from the same sample are listed, as sequenced in a study of PD-1 blockade in classical Hodgkin lymphoma. Time point meaning: cycle 4 day 1 (C4D1), after more than 5 weeks of nivolumab. All patients relapsed after autologous stem cell transplantation, and brentuximab vedotin exposure varied. Using immunoSEQ multiplex PCR, the repertoire was profiled, and TCRdb retains in-frame clones only, with some absent. The sample consists of 50,000 to 65,000 clones, roughly 92% of them appearing once. Sequencing was performed on peripheral blood mononuclear cells (PBMCs), taken before the fourth cycle of nivolumab. The receptors here all came from a human donor with classical Hodgkin lymphoma.

The chain is built from TRBV28 and TRBJ2-2; 7 bases line up with TRBD1. From germline, CDR1 is MDHEN and CDR2 SYDVKM. V shed 8 bases and J 3 bases; nucleotides not matched to a gene: 12. The CDR3 contains 16 residues. The CDR3 reads CASQRGGGPYTGELFF. CDR3 sequence (DNA): TGTGCCAGCCAGAGAGGGGGCGGACCCTACACCGGGGAGCTGTTTTTT.

This chain connects TRBV7-8 to TRBJ2-1; TRBD1 aligns across 8 bases. Germline V gives CDR1 SGHVS, CDR2 FQNEAQ. The CDR3 covers 15 residues. The J segment lost 7 bases and the V segment lost 5 bases, leaving 10 bases of the junction unmatched. This chain's CDR3 is CASSPDRVERNEQFF. DNA of the CDR3: TGTGCCAGCAGCCCGGACAGGGTTGAGAGGAATGAGCAGTTCTTC.

The rearrangement uses TRBV4-1 and TRBJ1-3, with D perhaps matching TRBD1 (5 bases). Looked up from germline, CDR1 is MGHRA and CDR2 is YSYEKL. The CDR3 is 14 residues long. Trimming took off 4 bases at V and 3 bases at J, with 10 bases between the two ends. The CDR3 coding sequence is TGCGCCAGCAGCCTGGGGCGAGGTGGAAACACCATATATTTT. This codes for CASSLGRGGNTIYF.

The chain uses TRBV6-6 and TRBJ2-1; D is unresolved. The CDR3 sequence is 14 residues long. The germline V and J ends were trimmed by 5 bases and 3 bases, with 11 bases remaining between them. CDR1 is MNHNY and CDR2 is SVGAGI in the germline V gene (reference sequence). CDR3 sequence reads: CASSSSDGYNEQFF. In DNA form, the CDR3 reads TGTGCCAGCAGTAGTTCTGATGGCTACAATGAGCAGTTCTTC.

This chain links TRBV2 with TRBJ2-7; tentatively, D is TRBD1 or TRBD2 (5 bases each). V dropped 2 bases and J dropped 3 bases, with 11 bases sitting between them. Germline loops: CDR1 SNHLY, CDR2 FYNNEI. The CDR3 sequence is 14 residues long. The CDR3 coding sequence is TGTGCCAGCAGTGAAAGTCTGAGGGGCTACGAGCAGTACTTC. Protein: CASSESLRGYEQYF.

V is TRBV13 and J is TRBJ1-6, with D possibly matching TRBD1 (5 bases). The germline V and J ends were trimmed by 0 bases and 7 bases, with 19 bases remaining between them. The germline V gene has CDR1 PRHDT and CDR2 FYEKMQ (reference sequence). The CDR3 is 18 residues long. CDR3 DNA: TGTGCCAGCAGCTTAGGGTTGTCGGTCTCCTGGGGGAATTCACCCCTCCACTTT. This gives the protein CASSLGLSVSWGNSPLHF.

V gene TRBV28 combines with J gene TRBJ1-2; D remains unclear. This CDR3 spans 10 amino acids. Germline CDR1 reads MDHEN; CDR2 reads SYDVKM. The V gene lost 7 bases and the J gene lost 6 bases, with 6 bases spanning the gap. The CDR3 loop is CASKFNGYTF. The DNA of the CDR3 is TGTGCCAGCAAATTTAATGGCTACACCTTC.

The genes are TRBV6-1 and TRBJ1-1; D is perhaps TRBD1 (6 bases). The CDR3 is 13 amino acids. Germline V gene data show CDR1 as MNHNS and CDR2 as SASEGT. The V and J ends lost 8 bases and 4 bases respectively, with 14 bases between them. CDR3 sequence: CASGAGEVTEAFF. For the CDR3, the DNA is TGTGCCAGCGGGGCAGGGGAGGTCACTGAAGCTTTCTTT.

The chain has TRBV6-5 and TRBJ2-3; D unresolved. The CDR3 length is 14 residues. V was clipped by 6 bases and J by 2 bases, with 12 bases between them. The germline CDR1 and CDR2 sequences are MNHEY and SVGAGI. The CDR3 here is CASRRRSFTDTQYF. CDR3 bases: TGTGCCAGCAGACGTAGGAGTTTCACAGATACGCAGTATTTT.

The genes are TRBV2 and TRBJ2-7; D might be TRBD1 (6 bases). Germline-derived CDR1 and CDR2 are SNHLY and FYNNEI. The V end lost 0 bases, the J end lost 6 bases, and 18 bases lay between the germline ends. This CDR3 contains 16 residues. DNA for the CDR3: TGTGCCAGCAGTGAAGCGGTTGGGGGCGCGTCGGGCGAGCAGTACTTC. Translating gives CASSEAVGGASGEQYF.

The chain is built from TRBV6-5 and TRBJ1-1; the D is unclear. Looked up from germline, CDR1 is MNHEY and CDR2 is SVGAGI. The CDR3 contains 14 residues. The V end was cut by 2 bases, the J end by 0 bases, with 7 bases between. The CDR3: CASSYKGMNTEAFF. As DNA, the CDR3 is TGTGCCAGCAGTTACAAGGGCATGAACACTGAAGCTTTCTTT.

The chain is built from TRBV5-6 and TRBJ2-2; a possible D gene is TRBD2 (7 bases). Trimming removed 10 bases at V and 6 bases at J, with 19 bases between. CDR3 size: 14 residues. CDR1 and CDR2 from the germline V gene are SGHDT and YYEEEE. CDR3 amino acids: CAFSRGAGAGELFF. The CDR3 DNA reads TGTGCCTTTAGCCGGGGGGCCGGGGCCGGGGAGCTGTTTTTT.

The rearrangement joins TRBV27 to TRBJ1-1; a possible D gene is TRBD1 (6 bases). The germline V gene has CDR1 MNHEY and CDR2 SMNVEV (reference sequence). CDR3 length: 15 amino acids. V was cut by 3 bases and J by 2 bases, with 13 bases left in between. In nucleotides, the CDR3 is TGTGCCAGCAGTTTTCTTTTGGGGGCAAACACTGAAGCTTTCTTT. This translates into CASSFLLGANTEAFF.

This rearrangement joins TRBV28 to TRBJ2-6; D call uncertain. The CDR3 consists of 15 residues. In germline, CDR1 is MDHEN, CDR2 SYDVKM. Trimming shortened V by 8 bases and J by 0 bases, and 11 bases separated the two germline ends. In DNA form, the CDR3 reads TGTGCCAGCGTATCGTCAAGCTCTGGGGCCAACGTCCTGACTTTC. Its translation is CASVSSSSGANVLTF.

This chain joins TRBV28 and TRBJ1-5; perhaps TRBD1 as D (5 bases). Trimming removed 2 bases at V and 4 bases at J, with 9 bases between. The germline gives CDR1 MDHEN, CDR2 SYDVKM. The CDR3 is 14 residues long. The CDR3 loop is CASSLDGANQPQHF. The DNA of the CDR3 is TGTGCCAGCAGTTTAGACGGGGCTAATCAGCCCCAGCATTTT.

The chain links TRBV5-3 to TRBJ2-5; D gene ambiguous. TRBV5-3 is reported as an ORF; its role is uncertain. CDR3 length: 12 amino acids. Trimming took 4 bases from V and 2 from J, leaving 6 bases between them. The CDR3 sequence is CARSPSQETQYF. CDR3 coding DNA: TGTGCCAGAAGCCCCTCACAAGAGACCCAGTACTTC.

The rearrangement uses TRBV4-1 and TRBJ1-2; tentative D call: TRBD1 (6 bases). In germline, CDR1 is MGHRA, CDR2 YSYEKL. The ends were cut back, 2 bases at V and 4 bases at J, with 14 bases in the middle. The CDR3 has 15 residues. The CDR3 DNA reads TGCGCCAGCAGCCAACTCGGGGGGGGGCTCTATGGCTACACCTTC. This sequence encodes CASSQLGGGLYGYTF.

The chain employs TRBV19 and TRBJ2-7, with 10 nucleotides matching TRBD1. Germline values: CDR1 LNHDA, CDR2 SQIVND (reference sequence). This CDR3 spans 15 amino acids. Trimming at V came to 4 bases and at J to 2 bases, leaving 5 bases not matched to a gene. This CDR3 is CASSTSTGGTYEQYF. As DNA, the CDR3 is TGTGCCAGTAGTACCTCGACAGGGGGCACCTACGAGCAGTACTTC.

This clone is a singleton in its sample. The chain uses TRBV28 and TRBJ2-4; 7 positions agree with TRBD2. V dropped 3 bases and J dropped 0; count of bases not matched to a gene: 2. The CDR3 length is 15 residues. Germline V gene data show CDR1 as MDHEN and CDR2 as SYDVKM. CDR3 bases: TGTGCCAGCAGTTTTCGGGGGGTAGCCAAAAACATTCAGTACTTC. Translation: CASSFRGVAKNIQYF.

This chain joins TRBV19 and TRBJ1-5; 9 bases match TRBD1. Unmatched junction bases numbered 6, after V lost 3 bases and J lost 0 bases. Germline lookup yields CDR1 LNHDA and CDR2 SQIVND (reference sequence). CDR3 length equals 17 residues. DNA of the CDR3: TGTGCCAGTAGTATGGTACAGGGGGCGCATAGCAATCAGCCCCAGCATTTT. Its protein is CASSMVQGAHSNQPQHF. The full variable domain, in which reference TRBV19 and TRBJ1-5 provide the parts outside the CDR3, is DGGITQSPKYLFRKEGQNVTLSCEQNLNHDAMYWYRQDPGQGLRLIYYSQIVNDFQKGDIAEGYSVSREKKESFPLTVTSAQKNPTAFYLCASSMVQGAHSNQPQHFGDGTRLSIL.

The V gene is TRBV14, the J gene TRBJ2-3; D gene unclear. Between the trimmed V and J ends, which lost 1 base and 0 bases, there was a span of 8 bases. Germline lookup yields CDR1 SGHDN and CDR2 FVKESK. The CDR3 covers 15 residues. CDR3 bases: TGTGCCAGCAGCCAAGTGGAGTGGAGCACAGATACGCAGTATTTT. Its translation: CASSQVEWSTDTQYF.

The gene calls are TRBV28 and TRBJ2-1; D unresolved. Looked up from germline, CDR1 is MDHEN and CDR2 is SYDVKM. The CDR3 is 15 residues long. V dropped 3 bases and J dropped 0 bases, with 9 bases sitting between them. For the CDR3, the DNA is TGTGCCAGCAGTTTGGTTCGGTCCTCCTACAATGAGCAGTTCTTC. Amino acids: CASSLVRSSYNEQFF.

The J gene is TRBJ2-1, the V gene TRBV11-2; TRBD1 matches at 9 bases. The V segment lost 2 bases and the J segment 9 bases; nucleotides outside the gene matches: 14. Germline V gene lookup returns CDR1 SGHAT and CDR2 FQNNGV. The CDR3 runs 17 residues. CDR3 amino acids: CASSLTPGWDRATEQFF. The CDR3 region has the DNA TGTGCCAGCAGCTTAACCCCCGGGTGGGACAGGGCAACTGAGCAGTTCTTC. Variable domain in full (rest from reference TRBV11-2 and TRBJ2-1): EAGVAQSPRYKIIEKRQSVAFWCNPISGHATLYWYQQILGQGPKLLIQFQNNGVVDDSQLPKDRFSAERLKGVDSTLKIQPAKLEDSAVYLCASSLTPGWDRATEQFFGPGTRLTVL.

A few counts support this clone. The chain links TRBV28 to TRBJ2-1, with no clear D. This CDR3 has 15 residues. Germline CDR1 reads MDHEN; CDR2 reads SYDVKM. Trimming took 2 bases from V and 1 from J, leaving 9 bases between them. This CDR3 reads CASSLVGRSYNEQFF. The CDR3 DNA follows: TGTGCCAGCAGTTTAGTGGGCCGATCCTACAATGAGCAGTTCTTC.

The V call is TRBV19, the J call TRBJ1-5; 10 bases agree with TRBD1. V shed 6 bases and J 2 bases; nucleotides not matched to a gene: 13. Germline V gene lookup returns CDR1 LNHDA and CDR2 SQIVND (reference sequence). This CDR3 comprises 18 residues. CDR3 sequence: CASRPWTGGRMGNQPQHF. For the CDR3, the DNA is TGTGCCAGTAGGCCGTGGACAGGGGGTCGGATGGGCAATCAGCCCCAGCATTTT. The complete variable domain, with remaining parts taken from reference TRBV19 and TRBJ1-5, reads DGGITQSPKYLFRKEGQNVTLSCEQNLNHDAMYWYRQDPGQGLRLIYYSQIVNDFQKGDIAEGYSVSREKKESFPLTVTSAQKNPTAFYLCASRPWTGGRMGNQPQHFGDGTRLSIL.

The CDR3 DNA reads as TGTGCCAGCTCACCACGTACCGGGACAGCGTCGAACACTGAAGCTTTCTTT. It is translated as CASSPRTGTASNTEAFF. The chain has TRBV18 and TRBJ1-1; TRBD1 agrees at 7 bases. Germline CDR1 KGHSH, CDR2 LQKENI. This CDR3 is 17 amino acids long. With V trimmed by 1 base and J by 1 base, 9 bases remained unmatched.